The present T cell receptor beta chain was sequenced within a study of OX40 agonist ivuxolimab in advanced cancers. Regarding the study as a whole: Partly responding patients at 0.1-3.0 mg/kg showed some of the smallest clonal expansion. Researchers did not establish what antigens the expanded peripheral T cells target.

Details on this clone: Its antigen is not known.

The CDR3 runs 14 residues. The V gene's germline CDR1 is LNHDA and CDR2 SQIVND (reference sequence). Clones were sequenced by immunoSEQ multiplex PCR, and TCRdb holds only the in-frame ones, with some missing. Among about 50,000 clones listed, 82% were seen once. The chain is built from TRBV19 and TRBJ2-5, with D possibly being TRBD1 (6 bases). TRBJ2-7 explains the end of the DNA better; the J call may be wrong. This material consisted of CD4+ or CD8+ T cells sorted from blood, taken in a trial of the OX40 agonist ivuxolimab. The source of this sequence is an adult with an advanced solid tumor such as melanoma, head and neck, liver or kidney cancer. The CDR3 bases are TGTGCCAGTAGTATAGGGACAGTTGGCTACGAGCAGTACTTC. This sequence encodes CASSIGTVGYEQYF.